This TCR beta chain was captured by sequencing in a study of blood T cell repertoires in COVID-19. About the research overall: Whether acute or convalescent, the COVID-19 samples came from the United States, Italy and Spain. T cells, B-cell-depleted T cells, or PBMCs supplied cDNA or gDNA.

Trimming removed 6 bases from V and 0 bases from J, with 9 bases in between. CDR1 is MDHEN and CDR2 is SYDVKM in the germline V gene. There are 13 residues in the CDR3. Method: immunoSEQ multiplex PCR; TCRdb's copy keeps in-frame clones and lacks some. Altogether about 140,000 clones are present, about four fifths being singletons, with the ten largest covering around 8.8%. The receptor's source is a human donor in a cohort sampled during active COVID-19. Material: peripheral blood. The chain combines TRBV28 with TRBJ2-7; D unclear. The CDR3, as DNA: TGTGCCAGCAGAGCAGGTTTCTCCTACGAGCAGTACTTC. Encoded protein: CASRAGFSYEQYF. Full variable domain (rest looked up from reference TRBV28 and TRBJ2-7): DVKVTQSSRYLVKRTGEKVFLECVQDMDHENMFWYRQDPGLGLRLIYFSYDVKMKEKGDIPEGYSVSREKKERFSLILESASTNQTSMYLCASRAGFSYEQYFGPGTRLTVT.